The rows below give T cell receptor beta chains drawn from one sample of a study of blood T cell repertoires in COVID-19. Profiling relied on immunoSEQ multiplex PCR, and the TCRdb table lists in-frame clones only, not all of them. Seen here are some 180,000 clones, over 75% observed once, and the top ten hold about 3%. The sequencing sample was made of peripheral blood. Receptor source: a woman older than 75 with active or convalescent COVID-19. Each CDR3 is given with its conserved first and last residue. D genes are given only for firm matches. For some rows the clone size is stated as once, few or many, or as a class when expanded; others skip it.

size: .
J: TRBJ2-1
D: TRBD1
V: TRBV6-5
DNA: TGTGCCAGCAGGGGACAGGGTGCCTACAATGAGCAGTTCTTC
CDR3: CASRGQGAYNEQFF

size: .
J: TRBJ2-7
D: TRBD1
V: TRBV6-5
DNA: TGTGCCAGCAGTCGGCCCGGGACAGGGGGATACGAGCAGTACTTC
CDR3: CASSRPGTGGYEQYF

size: medium-sized
J: TRBJ2-1
D: .
V: TRBV27
DNA: TGTGCCAGCAGTTTGGGGACTTCCTACAATGAGCAGTTCTTC
CDR3: CASSLGTSYNEQFF

size: .
J: TRBJ1-6
D: .
V: TRBV28
DNA: TGTGCCAGCAGTTTACCAAATTCACCCCTCCACTTT
CDR3: CASSLPNSPLHF

size: .
J: TRBJ2-7
D: .
V: TRBV28
DNA: TGTGCCAGCAGTTTTTTGGACAGCCCCTACGAGCAGTACTTC
CDR3: CASSFLDSPYEQYF

size: .
J: TRBJ2-7
D: .
V: TRBV20-1
DNA: TGCAGTGCCAGACGGGAATCCGTGCAGTACTTC
CDR3: CSARRESVQYF

size: many
J: TRBJ1-5
D: TRBD1
V: TRBV2
DNA: TGTGCCAGCACTGGGTTCGGACAGGGGACGCAGCCCCAGCATTTT
CDR3: CASTGFGQGTQPQHF

size: once
J: TRBJ2-1
D: TRBD1
V: TRBV5-5
DNA: TGTGCCAGCAGCTTCAAGGACAGGGGCAATGAGCAGTTCTTC
CDR3: CASSFKDRGNEQFF

size: .
J: TRBJ1-2
D: .
V: TRBV5-4
DNA: TGTGCCAGCAGCTTGCGGGGTGTCCACTATGGCTACACCTTC
CDR3: CASSLRGVHYGYTF

size: .
J: TRBJ1-2
D: .
V: TRBV5-4
DNA: TGTGCCAGCAGCTTGGCCAGGGAGGACGGCTACACCTTC
CDR3: CASSLAREDGYTF

size: .
J: TRBJ1-1
D: TRBD1
V: TRBV5-6
DNA: TGTGCCAGCAGCGGCGGGACAGGGACCACTGAAGCTTTCTTT
CDR3: CASSGGTGTTEAFF

size: .
J: TRBJ2-1
D: TRBD2
V: TRBV7-9
DNA: TGTGCCAGCAGCCAACCGCTAGCGGGGGGGCACAATGAGCAGTTCTTC
CDR3: CASSQPLAGGHNEQFF

size: .
J: TRBJ1-2
D: TRBD1
V: TRBV7-2
DNA: TGTGCCAGCAGCTTAGTCCTCGGGACAGGTTATGGCTACACCTTC
CDR3: CASSLVLGTGYGYTF

size: .
J: TRBJ1-2
D: .
V: TRBV19
DNA: TGTGCCAGTACCTCCGACCGGGGGAACTATGGCTACACCTTC
CDR3: CASTSDRGNYGYTF

size: .
J: TRBJ2-5
D: TRBD2
V: TRBV4-1
DNA: TGCGCCAGCAGCCAAGGAAGCGGGGGGCAAGAGACCCAGTACTTC
CDR3: CASSQGSGGQETQYF

size: .
J: TRBJ2-5
D: TRBD1
V: TRBV7-9
DNA: TGTGCCAGCAGCCAAGGACAGGGGGAGACCCAGTACTTC
CDR3: CASSQGQGETQYF

size: .
J: TRBJ1-2
D: .
V: TRBV19
DNA: TGTGCCAGTAAATCTGGAGTCTCGGATGGCTACACCTTC
CDR3: CASKSGVSDGYTF

size: .
J: TRBJ2-3
D: .
V: TRBV15
DNA: TGTGCCACCAGCAGAGAAGGGAGTTCCACAGATACGCAGTATTTT
CDR3: CATSREGSSTDTQYF

size: .
J: TRBJ2-3
D: .
V: TRBV7-9
DNA: TGTGCCAGCAGCTTAGCGACAGACACAGATACGCAGTATTTT
CDR3: CASSLATDTDTQYF

size: .
J: TRBJ1-5
D: .
V: TRBV19
DNA: TGTGCCAGTTCGCGCGGGCAGCCAATCAATCAGCCCCAGCATTTT
CDR3: CASSRGQPINQPQHF

size: .
J: TRBJ1-1
D: .
V: TRBV13
DNA: TGTGCCAGCAGCTCCCCAAAGAACACTGAAGCTTTCTTT
CDR3: CASSSPKNTEAFF

size: .
J: TRBJ2-5
D: .
V: TRBV28
DNA: TGTGCCAGCAGTTTTTCGGGTGAAGAGACCCAGTACTTC
CDR3: CASSFSGEETQYF

size: .
J: TRBJ2-7
D: .
V: TRBV11-1
DNA: TGTGCCAGCAGCAAAGCCCCGCAGGTAACCGACGAGCAGTACTTC
CDR3: CASSKAPQVTDEQYF

size: .
J: TRBJ2-5
D: .
V: TRBV6-6
DNA: TGTGCCAGCAGTTCTAACCAAGAGACCCAGTACTTC
CDR3: CASSSNQETQYF

size: .
J: TRBJ2-1
D: TRBD2
V: TRBV19
DNA: TGTGCCAGTAGCACACTAGCGGGGGAGTACAATGAGCAGTTCTTC
CDR3: CASSTLAGEYNEQFF

size: .
J: TRBJ1-3
D: .
V: TRBV18
DNA: TGTGCCAGCTCACCACAAAACATACATAACTCTGGAAACACCATATATTTT
CDR3: CASSPQNIHNSGNTIYF

size: .
J: TRBJ1-5
D: TRBD1
V: TRBV9
DNA: TGTGCCAGCAGCGTCGGACAGGGCAATCAGCCCCAGCATTTT
CDR3: CASSVGQGNQPQHF